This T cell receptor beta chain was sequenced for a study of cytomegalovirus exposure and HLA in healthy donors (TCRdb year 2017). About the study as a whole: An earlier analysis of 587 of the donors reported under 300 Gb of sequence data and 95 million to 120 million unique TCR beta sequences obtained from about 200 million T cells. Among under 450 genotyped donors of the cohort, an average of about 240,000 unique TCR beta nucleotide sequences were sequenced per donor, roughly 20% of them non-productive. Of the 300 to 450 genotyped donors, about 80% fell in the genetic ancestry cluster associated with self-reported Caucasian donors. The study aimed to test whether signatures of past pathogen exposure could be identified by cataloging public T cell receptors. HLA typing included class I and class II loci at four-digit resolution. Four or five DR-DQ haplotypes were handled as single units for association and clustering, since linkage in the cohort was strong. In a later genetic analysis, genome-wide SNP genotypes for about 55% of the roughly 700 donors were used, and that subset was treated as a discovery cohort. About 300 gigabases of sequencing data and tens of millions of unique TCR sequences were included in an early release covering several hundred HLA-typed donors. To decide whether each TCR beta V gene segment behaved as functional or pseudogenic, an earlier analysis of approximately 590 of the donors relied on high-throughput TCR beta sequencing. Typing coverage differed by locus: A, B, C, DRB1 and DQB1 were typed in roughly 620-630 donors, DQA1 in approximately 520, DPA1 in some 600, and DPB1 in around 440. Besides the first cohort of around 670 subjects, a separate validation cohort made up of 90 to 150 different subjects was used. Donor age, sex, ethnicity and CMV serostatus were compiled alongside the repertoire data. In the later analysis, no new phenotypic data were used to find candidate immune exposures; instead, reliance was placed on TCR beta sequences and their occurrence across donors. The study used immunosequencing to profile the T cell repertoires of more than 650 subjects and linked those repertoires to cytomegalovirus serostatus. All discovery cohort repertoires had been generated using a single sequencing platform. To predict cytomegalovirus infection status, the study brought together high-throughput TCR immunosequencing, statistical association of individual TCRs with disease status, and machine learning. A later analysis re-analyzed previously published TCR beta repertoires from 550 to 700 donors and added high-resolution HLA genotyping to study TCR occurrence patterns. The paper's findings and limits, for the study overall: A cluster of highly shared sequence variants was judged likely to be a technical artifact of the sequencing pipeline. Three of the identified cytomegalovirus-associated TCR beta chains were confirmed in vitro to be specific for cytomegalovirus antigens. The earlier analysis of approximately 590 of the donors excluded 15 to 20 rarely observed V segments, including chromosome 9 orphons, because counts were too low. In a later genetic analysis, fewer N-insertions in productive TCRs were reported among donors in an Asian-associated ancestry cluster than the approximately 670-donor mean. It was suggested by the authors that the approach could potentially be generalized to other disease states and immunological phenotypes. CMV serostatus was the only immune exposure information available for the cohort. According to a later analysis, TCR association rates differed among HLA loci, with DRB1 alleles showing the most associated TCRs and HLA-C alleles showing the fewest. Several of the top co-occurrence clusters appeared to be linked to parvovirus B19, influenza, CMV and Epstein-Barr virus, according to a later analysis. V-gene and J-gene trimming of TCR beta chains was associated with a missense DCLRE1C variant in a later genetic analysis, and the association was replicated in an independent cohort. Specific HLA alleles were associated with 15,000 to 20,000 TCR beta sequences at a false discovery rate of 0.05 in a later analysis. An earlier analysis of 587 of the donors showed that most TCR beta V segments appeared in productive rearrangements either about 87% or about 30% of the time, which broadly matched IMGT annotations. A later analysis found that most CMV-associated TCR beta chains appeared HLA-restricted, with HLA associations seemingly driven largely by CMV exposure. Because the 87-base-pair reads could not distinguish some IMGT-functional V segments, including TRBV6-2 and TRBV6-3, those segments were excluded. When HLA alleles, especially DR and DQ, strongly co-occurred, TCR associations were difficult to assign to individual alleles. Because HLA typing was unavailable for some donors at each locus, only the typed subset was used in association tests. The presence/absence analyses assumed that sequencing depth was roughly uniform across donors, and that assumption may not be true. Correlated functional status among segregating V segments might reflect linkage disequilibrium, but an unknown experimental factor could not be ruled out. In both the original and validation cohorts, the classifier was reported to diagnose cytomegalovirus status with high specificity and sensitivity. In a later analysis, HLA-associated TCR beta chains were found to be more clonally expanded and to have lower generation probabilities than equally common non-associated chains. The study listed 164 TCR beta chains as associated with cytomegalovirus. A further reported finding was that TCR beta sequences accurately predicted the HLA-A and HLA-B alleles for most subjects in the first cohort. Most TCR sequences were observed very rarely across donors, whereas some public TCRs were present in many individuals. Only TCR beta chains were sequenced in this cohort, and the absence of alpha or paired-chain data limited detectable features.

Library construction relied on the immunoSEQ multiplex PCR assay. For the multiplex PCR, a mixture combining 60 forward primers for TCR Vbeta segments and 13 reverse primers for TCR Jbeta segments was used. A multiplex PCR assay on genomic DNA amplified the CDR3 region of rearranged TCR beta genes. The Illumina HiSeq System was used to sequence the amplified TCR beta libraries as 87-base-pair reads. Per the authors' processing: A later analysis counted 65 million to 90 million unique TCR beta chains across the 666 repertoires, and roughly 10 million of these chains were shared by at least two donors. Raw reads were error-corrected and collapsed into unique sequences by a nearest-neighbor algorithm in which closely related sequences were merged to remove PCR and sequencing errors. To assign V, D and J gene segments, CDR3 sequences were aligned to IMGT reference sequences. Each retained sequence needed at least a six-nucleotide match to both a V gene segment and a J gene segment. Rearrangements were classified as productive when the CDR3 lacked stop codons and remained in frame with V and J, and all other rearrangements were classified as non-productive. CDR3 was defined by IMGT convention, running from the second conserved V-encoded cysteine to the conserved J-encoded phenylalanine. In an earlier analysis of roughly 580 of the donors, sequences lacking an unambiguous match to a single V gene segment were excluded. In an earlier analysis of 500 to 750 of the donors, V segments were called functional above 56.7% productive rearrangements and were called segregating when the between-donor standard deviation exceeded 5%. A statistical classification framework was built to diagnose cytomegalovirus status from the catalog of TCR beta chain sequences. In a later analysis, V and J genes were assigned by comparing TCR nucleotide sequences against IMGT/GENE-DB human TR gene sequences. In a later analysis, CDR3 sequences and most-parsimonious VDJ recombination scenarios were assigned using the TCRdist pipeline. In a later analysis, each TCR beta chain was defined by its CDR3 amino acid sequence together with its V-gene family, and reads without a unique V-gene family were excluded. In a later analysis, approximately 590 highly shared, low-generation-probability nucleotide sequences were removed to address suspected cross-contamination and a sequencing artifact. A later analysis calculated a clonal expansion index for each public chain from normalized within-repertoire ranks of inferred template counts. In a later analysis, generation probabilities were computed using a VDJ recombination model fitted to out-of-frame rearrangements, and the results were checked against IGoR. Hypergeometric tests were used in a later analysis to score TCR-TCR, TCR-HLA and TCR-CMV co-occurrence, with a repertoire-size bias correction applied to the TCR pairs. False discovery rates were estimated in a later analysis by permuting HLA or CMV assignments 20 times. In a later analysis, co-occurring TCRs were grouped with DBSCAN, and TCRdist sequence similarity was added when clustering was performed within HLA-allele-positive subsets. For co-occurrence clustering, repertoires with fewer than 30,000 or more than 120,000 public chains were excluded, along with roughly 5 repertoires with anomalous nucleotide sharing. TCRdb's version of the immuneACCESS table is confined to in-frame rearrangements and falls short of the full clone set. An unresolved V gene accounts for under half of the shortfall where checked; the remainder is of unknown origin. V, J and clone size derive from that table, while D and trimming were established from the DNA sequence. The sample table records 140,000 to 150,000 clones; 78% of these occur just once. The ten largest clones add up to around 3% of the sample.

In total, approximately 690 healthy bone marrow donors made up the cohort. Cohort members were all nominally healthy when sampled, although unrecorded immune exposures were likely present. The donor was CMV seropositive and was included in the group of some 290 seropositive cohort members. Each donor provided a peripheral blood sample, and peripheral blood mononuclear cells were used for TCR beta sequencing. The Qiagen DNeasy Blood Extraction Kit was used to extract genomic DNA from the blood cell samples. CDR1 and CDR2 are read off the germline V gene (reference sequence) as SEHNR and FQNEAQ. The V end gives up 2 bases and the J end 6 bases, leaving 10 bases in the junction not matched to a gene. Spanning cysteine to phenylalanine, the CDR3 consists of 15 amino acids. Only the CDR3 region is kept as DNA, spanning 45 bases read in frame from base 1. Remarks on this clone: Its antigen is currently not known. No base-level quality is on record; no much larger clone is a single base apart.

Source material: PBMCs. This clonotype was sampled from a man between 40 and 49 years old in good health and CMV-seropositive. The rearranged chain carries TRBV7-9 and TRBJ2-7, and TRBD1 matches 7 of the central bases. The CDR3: CASSLPLEGAGEQYF. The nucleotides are TGTGCCAGCAGCTTACCGTTAGAGGGGGCGGGCGAGCAGTACTTC.